This T cell receptor (beta chain) was sequenced for a study of regulatory T cells in long-lasting Graves disease (dated by TCRdb to the early 2020s). With respect to the entire study: In the newly diagnosed Graves' disease group, patients had been taking antithyroid drugs for less than 3 months. The study was conducted in China and was registered as a clinical trial. A total of roughly 35 samples underwent TCR sequencing: about 13 from persistent and roughly 20 from newly diagnosed Graves' disease patients. Patients with persistent Graves' disease were compared with patients with newly diagnosed Graves' disease using TCR sequencing and RNA sequencing of peripheral blood. Study-level results and caveats: Patients with persistent disease shared more public clonotypes (about 2,900) than newly diagnosed patients did (approximately 1,000). Sequencing and analysis were restricted to the TCR beta chain. The authors noted that the small sample size was a limitation that may lower accuracy. TRBV28, TRBJ1-2 and TRBJ2-5 were preferentially used in persistent disease, while TRBV20-1 and TRBJ2-1 were favored in newly diagnosed disease. Compared with newly diagnosed patients, persistent Graves' disease patients had lower TCR Shannon entropy and fewer highly expanded clones, which suggests clonal expansion. The study examined only peripheral blood because the primary lesion, thyroid tissue, could not be accessed.

Library preparation was by multiplex PCR. The run used an Illumina HiSeq 4000. CDR3 regions were amplified by Arm-PCR with iRepertoire HTBI primers to construct TCR beta libraries. Gel purification was performed on PCR products prior to sequencing. Per the original workflow: Gene usage analysis of CDR3 amino acid clonotypes used the 50 to 70 TRBV and approximately 13 TRBJ segments found across samples. COPE and FqMerger were used to merge the filtered high-quality paired reads into contigs. BLAST was used to align contigs to IMGT TRBV, TRBD and TRBJ reference genes, and CDR3 was defined according to IMGT. Any clonotype with a frequency above 0.1% was counted as a highly expanded clone. Shannon entropy was used to measure repertoire diversity, and the Gini coefficient was used to measure V-J evenness. A clonotype found in more than one individual was treated as public. Starting from the raw public reads, TCRdb applied fastp trimming at Q25, assembled clones with MiXCR and retained in-frame beta chains. Identical CDR3 protein sequences are pooled into one entry, listed with their most common genes and DNA. The V and J calls and clone size are TCRdb's, not the authors'. The sample table lists about 500,000 distinct CDR3 sequences, around 15% of them with a count of one. The ten largest clones represent more than 10% of the sample.

The time point label on this specimen signifies: newly diagnosed GD, antithyroid drugs for less than 3 months. RNA was extracted from PBMCs in TRIzol for both TCR sequencing and RNA sequencing. The diagnosis of Graves' disease followed American Thyroid Association guidelines. The patients came from an endocrinology department in Xi'an, China. Each patient gave roughly 8.4 milliliters of peripheral blood, collected in an EDTA anticoagulant tube. Ficoll Paque Plus density gradient separation was used to isolate PBMCs, and no further T cell sorting was done. An Agilent 2100 Bioanalyzer and agarose gel were used to assess RNA quality, and a NanoDrop 2000 was used to measure RNA concentration. V and J are truncated by 8 bases and 7 bases respectively, leaving an intervening sequence of 21 bases. Measured from the cysteine to the phenylalanine, the CDR3 is 14 residues long. Kept here is only the CDR3 DNA, which spans 42 bases and is read in frame from base 1. The CDR1 and CDR2 encoded by the germline V gene (reference sequence) are MNHEY and SMNVEV.

On this clonotype itself: Its binding antigen is unknown. No quality values exist for individual bases; no much larger clone is one base distant.

These sequences were also reported in another study, on T cells in Graves' hyperthyroidism and ophthalmopathy. The second study, in turn, reports: Stable Graves' hyperthyroidism was defined as no progression to ophthalmopathy during 18 months of follow-up. The hyperthyroidism patients were between 18 and 65 years old and newly diagnosed, with a disease duration of less than 2 months. Patients with uncontrolled infections, other autoimmune diseases, pregnancy or lactation were excluded. Clinical symptoms, serum thyroxine and TRAb, thyroid ultrasound, and orbital computed tomography formed the basis for the diagnoses. The TCR CDR3 was subjected to a first round of RT-PCR using the HTBI primer set and the Qiagen OneStep RT-PCR kit. Most expanded thyroid clonotypes (frequency above 0.001) were also found in blood, which suggests that blood repertoires may mirror thyroid immune responses. Ophthalmopathy was separated from stable hyperthyroidism by a 13 V-J signature model, with approximately 86% sensitivity and about 81% specificity obtained in cross-validation and 80%/75% obtained in testing. In validation, the model predicted progression to ophthalmopathy with 60% to 71% sensitivity and around 72% specificity, a median of around six months before onset. TCR V-J signatures able to tell the groups apart were searched for in a discovery cohort of around 95 patients, of whom about 40 had Graves' ophthalmopathy and about 60 had stable Graves' hyperthyroidism. Whether ophthalmopathy could be predicted prospectively was tested in an independent validation cohort made up of 18 hyperthyroidism patients plus 17 patients who later progressed to ophthalmopathy. For training and testing, the 95 to 100 patients in the discovery cohort were randomly divided in a 7:3 ratio. Thyroid tissue and blood T-cell repertoires from about 6 Graves' hyperthyroidism patients were also compared in the study. Following sampling, methimazole starting at 30 mg daily was given to hyperthyroidism patients, and high-dose intravenous methylprednisolone was given to ophthalmopathy patients. Libraries were constructed in a second round of multiplex PCR, after which size selection and purification were performed. Sequencing of the libraries was done on an Illumina HiSeq2000 using paired-end 100 bp reads. SOAPnuke was used to process the raw data, removing reads that contained adapters or uncalled bases, had a mean Phred below 15, or lacked an exact match to the constant primer or identifier. High-quality paired reads were merged with COPE v1.2.5, and unique nucleotide sequences were defined as clonotypes. MiTCR v1.1 was used to align clonotypes to the IMGT TRBV, TRBD and TRBJ reference segments. Only V-J combinations with frequency above 0.0001, covering approximately 99% of repertoires, were analysed. A TCS score was defined as the ratio of F50 (clonal expansion) to E x V (chaos), with BLOSUM62-based TCRdist applied between CDR3 peptides within each V-J. Welch's t-statistics and random forest reduced 514 V-J features to 13, which were used in a naive Bayes classifier (R e1071). No statistical method was used to set the sample size in advance, and investigators knew the group allocation. The paper describes TCR Vbeta CDR3 sequencing of 130 to 150 peripheral blood samples, made up of 43 ophthalmopathy patients, approximately 76 hyperthyroidism patients and 17 progressor patients.

The clonotype comes from a middle-aged man with Graves disease. Donor details come from another sample of the same person, matched by shared clones. The V gene is TRBV27 and the J gene is TRBJ2-7; the D region may be TRBD1 or TRBD2, each matching 5 bases equally. This specimen was peripheral blood mononuclear cells (PBMCs), taken at new diagnosis, from a patient treated with antithyroid drugs. The CDR3 loop reads CASAMGTGLGEQYF. The bases read TGTGCCAGCGCGATGGGGACCGGGCTGGGAGAGCAGTACTTC.